The clone carrying this TCR beta chain was picked up many times. Its antigen is currently unknown. A single record per CDR3 protein comes from TCRdb applying MiXCR to the reads. The table lists more than 250,000 distinct CDR3 sequences, about 13% of them singletons. From germline, CDR1 is LNHNV and CDR2 YYDKDF (reference sequence). Trimming at V came to 0 bases and at J to 4 bases, leaving 13 bases not matched to a gene. The CDR3 totals 18 residues. These data belong to a study of T cell repertoires in cytomegalovirus infection. General study results and limits: Based on cumulative public TCR beta family frequency, carriers of CMV plus the relevant HLA were identified.

This clonotype was obtained from a human donor in good health (CMV status not recorded). Some clones in this sample may be carry-over from other donors' samples. The sample taken for sequencing was PBMCs. V usage is TRBV15 and J usage is TRBJ2-3; 7 bases are a match to TRBD1. The CDR3 nucleotides are TGTGCCACCAGCAGAGATGGAGCCCCGACAGGGAGCGCAGATACGCAGTATTTT. It encodes CATSRDGAPTGSADTQYF.